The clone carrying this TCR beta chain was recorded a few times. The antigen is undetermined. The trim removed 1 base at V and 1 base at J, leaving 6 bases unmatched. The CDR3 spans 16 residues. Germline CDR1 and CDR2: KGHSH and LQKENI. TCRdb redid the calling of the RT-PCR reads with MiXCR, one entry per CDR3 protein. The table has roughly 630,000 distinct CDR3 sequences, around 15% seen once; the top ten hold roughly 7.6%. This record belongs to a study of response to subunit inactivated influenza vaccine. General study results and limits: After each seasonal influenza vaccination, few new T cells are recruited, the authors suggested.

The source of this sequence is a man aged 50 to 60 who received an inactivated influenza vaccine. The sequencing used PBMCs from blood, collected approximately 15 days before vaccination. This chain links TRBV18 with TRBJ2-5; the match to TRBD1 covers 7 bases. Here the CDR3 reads CASSPRQTGSQETQYF. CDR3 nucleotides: TGTGCCAGCTCACCACGACAGACAGGGTCCCAAGAGACCCAGTACTTC. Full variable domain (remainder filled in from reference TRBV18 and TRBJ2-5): NAGVMQNPRHLVRRRGQEARLRCSPMKGHSHVYWYRQLPEEGLKFMVYLQKENIIDESGMPKERFSAEFPKEGPSILRIQQVVRGDSAAYFCASSPRQTGSQETQYFGPGTRLLVL.